This T cell receptor (beta chain) comes out of a study of vaccination and CD4 T cells after COVID-19. As for the study in general: Everyone enrolled got two doses of BNT162b2 or mRNA-1273 vaccine. Regarding the study as a whole: The authors studied relatively few convalescent patients and analyzed no early post-infection timepoints.

Cultured CD4+ T cell DNA was sequenced using the Oncomine TCR Beta short-read assay. MiXCR, run by TCRdb on the PCR reads, gives a single entry per CDR3 protein. The data hold several thousand distinct CDR3 sequences, with around 30% observed a single time. V lost 4 bases and J 7 bases, leaving 24 bases between the germline ends. Germline V CDR1 and CDR2: SGHTS, YDEGEE. The CDR3 is 16 residues long. With regard to this clonotype: The antigen is not known.

Regarding treatment: approximately nine-day PBMC culture with coronavirus spike peptide pools or control peptides (ViraFEST assay). One should note that the unexposed donor's CD4+ T cells were collected before the COVID-19 pandemic (2011-2018). The clonotype originates from a human donor in good health. This chain joins TRBV5-8 and TRBJ2-7, with D perhaps matching TRBD1 (5 bases). The material sequenced was CD4+ T cells from blood, cultured in vitro. Written as DNA, the CDR3 is TGTGCCAGCAGCCCATTGACAGCCCAAATCATTAAAGAGCAGTACTTC. Translating it yields CASSPLTAQIIKEQYF.